These 27 T cell receptor beta chains came from one sample sequenced in a study of patients and donors after allogeneic stem cell transplantation. A single record per CDR3 protein comes from TCRdb applying MiXCR to the RT-PCR reads. The table includes 410,000 or so distinct CDR3 sequences, roughly 17% detected once. Sequenced sample: blood, either unsorted or a sorted T cell fraction (not recorded which). All receptors derive from a human donor who was either an allogeneic HSCT recipient or a stem cell or donor lymphocyte infusion donor (not recorded which). It is not recorded whose cells these are; they may come from a transplant donor.

V and J are TRBV7-6 and TRBJ2-5; 9 bases are shared with TRBD1. CDR1 and CDR2 (germline): SGHVS, FNYEAQ. This CDR3 comprises 16 residues. The junction had 8 bases not matched to a gene; V was cut back by 5 bases and J by 1 base. CDR3 loop: CASSPRDREFQETQYF. The CDR3 DNA follows: TGTGCCAGCAGCCCACGGGACAGGGAGTTCCAAGAGACCCAGTACTTC.

The table lists this clonotype with a few counts. This chain connects TRBV27 to TRBJ2-1; TRBD2 matches 10 bases. The CDR3 runs to 14 residues. J gave up 3 bases and V 8 bases, and 4 bases lay outside the gene matches. From germline, CDR1 is MNHEY and CDR2 SMNVEV (reference sequence). The CDR3 reads CASASGRLYNEQFF. CDR3 coding DNA: TGTGCCAGCGCTAGCGGGAGACTCTACAATGAGCAGTTCTTC.

This clonotype showed up just a few times. J is TRBJ1-1 and V is TRBV5-1; D is ambiguous. Germline V gives CDR1 SGHRS, CDR2 YFSETQ. Trimming removed 2 bases at V and 8 bases at J, with 16 bases between. This CDR3 contains 14 residues. CDR3 region: CASSLFQSVGEAFF. CDR3 DNA sequence: TGCGCCAGCAGCTTATTTCAATCGGTTGGAGAAGCTTTCTTT.

V and J are TRBV30 and TRBJ2-5; the D is unclear. CDR1 and CDR2 from the germline V gene are GTSNPN and SVGIG (reference sequence). The V end lost 1 base, the J end lost 3 bases, and 6 bases lay between the germline ends. The CDR3 totals 12 residues. CDR3 sequence: CAWSGGKETQYF. In DNA form, the CDR3 reads TGTGCCTGGAGTGGCGGAAAAGAGACCCAGTACTTC.

This chain connects TRBV7-3 to TRBJ2-7, with D tentatively TRBD1 (6 bases). From germline, CDR1 is SGHTA and CDR2 FQGTGA. The CDR3 runs to 13 residues. Trimming took 6 bases from V and 3 from J, leaving 12 bases between them. CDR3 protein: CASSKTGNYEQYF. The CDR3 nucleotides are TGTGCCAGCAGTAAAACAGGGAACTACGAGCAGTACTTC.

V gene TRBV5-6 combines with J gene TRBJ2-3; D is possibly TRBD2 (5 bases). V lost 2 bases, J lost 1 base, and 8 bases lay in between. Germline loops: CDR1 SGHDT, CDR2 YYEEEE. The CDR3 covers 14 residues. The CDR3 region is CASSLTRGTDTQYF. The DNA of the CDR3 is TGTGCCAGCAGCTTAACGAGGGGCACAGATACGCAGTATTTT. The full variable domain, its missing parts supplied by reference TRBV5-6 and TRBJ2-3, is DAGVTQSPTHLIKTRGQQVTLRCSPKSGHDTVSWYQQALGQGPQFIFQYYEEEERQRGNFPDRFSGHQFPNYSSELNVNALLLGDSALYLCASSLTRGTDTQYFGPGTRLTVL.

The J gene is TRBJ2-2, the V gene TRBV5-1; 13 bases agree with TRBD2. Germline CDR1 and CDR2: SGHRS and YFSETQ. Trimming took 8 bases from V and 3 from J; bases not matched to a gene: 4. The CDR3 has 15 amino acids. Here the CDR3 reads CASRTSGSYTGELFF. CDR3 sequence (DNA): TGCGCCAGTCGGACTAGCGGGAGTTACACCGGGGAGCTGTTTTTT.

The chain has TRBV2 and TRBJ2-1; D is unclear. CDR3 length: 15 amino acids. Germline assignment: CDR1 SNHLY and CDR2 FYNNEI. Trimming removed 6 bases at V and 0 bases at J, with 12 bases between. The CDR3, as DNA: TGTGCCAGCAGCCCTCGACTGCTCTCCTACAATGAGCAGTTCTTC. Amino acids: CASSPRLLSYNEQFF.

This clonotype has ten or more counts. The chain links TRBV10-3 to TRBJ1-4, with D uncertain. This CDR3 is built from 13 residues. V lost 0 bases and J 16 bases, leaving 15 bases between the germline ends. Germline-derived CDR1 and CDR2 are ENHRY and SYGVKD. In nucleotides, the CDR3 is TGTGCCATCAGTGAGTCGGGCAGACAAATTCCGTTTTTT. Protein product: CAISESGRQIPFF.

This clonotype showed up just a few times. The rearrangement joins TRBV19 to TRBJ2-2, with D possibly matching TRBD1 (7 bases). Germline lookup yields CDR1 LNHDA and CDR2 SQIVND (reference sequence). V lost 3 bases, J lost 1 base, and 15 bases lay in between. This CDR3 has 17 amino acids. The CDR3 DNA reads TGTGCCAGTAGTATCACGGGGAGGACAGGGAACACCGGGGAGCTGTTTTTT. Encoded protein: CASSITGRTGNTGELFF. Full variable domain (rest looked up from reference TRBV19 and TRBJ2-2): DGGITQSPKYLFRKEGQNVTLSCEQNLNHDAMYWYRQDPGQGLRLIYYSQIVNDFQKGDIAEGYSVSREKKESFPLTVTSAQKNPTAFYLCASSITGRTGNTGELFFGEGSRLTVL.

The V and J genes are TRBV20-1 and TRBJ2-1; 10 bases match TRBD1. Germline CDR1 reads DFQATT; CDR2 reads SNEGSKA (reference sequence). This CDR3 has 15 residues. V shed 6 bases and J 4 bases; nucleotides not matched to a gene: 9. Here the CDR3 reads CSARPGQGIYNEQFF. Here the CDR3 DNA reads TGCAGTGCGCGTCCGGGACAGGGGATTTACAATGAGCAGTTCTTC.

This clonotype was picked up a small number of times. The chain recombines TRBV7-2 with TRBJ1-1, with D hard to call. Trimming took 5 bases from V and 0 from J, leaving 10 bases between them. From germline, CDR1 is SGHTA and CDR2 FQGNSA. The CDR3 extends over 14 amino acids. The CDR3 spells CASSPGVLNTEAFF. CDR3 DNA: TGTGCCAGCAGCCCGGGCGTGCTGAACACTGAAGCTTTCTTT.

In this sample, this clonotype turned up a few times. The genes are TRBV10-3 and TRBJ1-1, with 7 positions matching TRBD1. The CDR3 is 18 residues long. Germline loops: CDR1 ENHRY, CDR2 SYGVKD. V lost 0 bases and J lost 0; bases outside the gene matches: 10. The CDR3 sequence: CAISESRAGGGMNTEAFF. The CDR3 nucleotides read TGTGCCATCAGTGAGTCTAGGGCAGGGGGAGGTATGAACACTGAAGCTTTCTTT.

This clonotype was detected a few times. This rearrangement joins TRBV5-1 to TRBJ2-5; the match to TRBD2 covers 12 bases. The CDR3 totals 14 residues. With 9 bases clipped from V and 3 bases from J, the junction kept 6 bases outside the gene matches. Germline V lookup: CDR1 SGHRS, CDR2 YFSETQ. Here the CDR3 DNA reads TGCGCCACCGGACTAGCGGGGAGGGAAGAGACCCAGTACTTC. It translates to CATGLAGREETQYF.

The V and J genes are TRBV24-1 and TRBJ2-2; the D gene is possibly TRBD2 (6 bases). V lost 9 bases to trimming and J lost 6 bases, with 13 bases between them. Per the germline V gene, CDR1 is KGHDR and CDR2 is SFDVKD. The CDR3 is 13 residues long. The CDR3 loop reads CATHPGTAGELFF. The DNA of the CDR3 is TGTGCCACCCACCCTGGGACTGCCGGGGAGCTGTTTTTT.

This clonotype was found a few times. The chain couples TRBV4-1 to TRBJ2-5; D is possibly TRBD1 (6 bases). V lost 3 bases, J lost 0 bases, and 17 bases lay in between. This CDR3 is built from 17 residues. Germline CDR1 and CDR2: MGHRA and YSYEKL. CDR3 coding DNA: TGCGCCAGCAGCCAGAAAACCGGGACATCTCACCAAGAGACCCAGTACTTC. Translation: CASSQKTGTSHQETQYF.

A word on this clonotype: At one of its ends the junction is not consistent with the germline gene, which may arise from a read error. This rearrangement joins TRBV7-9 to TRBJ2-7; TRBD1 aligns across 9 bases. The germline CDR1 and CDR2 sequences are SEHNR and FQNEAQ (reference sequence). The CDR3 runs 16 residues. CDR3 loop: CAGSPLWDRDDYEQYF. CDR3 sequence (DNA): TGTGCCGGCAGCCCACTTTGGGACAGGGATGATTACGAGCAGTACTTC.

In its sample, this clonotype was seen a few times. The chain recombines TRBV2 with TRBJ2-2; 9 nucleotides match TRBD1. The CDR3 is made up of 14 amino acids. Per germline, CDR1 SNHLY and CDR2 FYNNEI. V was clipped by 7 bases and J by 6 bases; unmatched bases: 6. The CDR3 region is CASKGGQGAGELFF. In DNA form, the CDR3 reads TGTGCCAGCAAAGGGGGACAGGGCGCCGGGGAGCTGTTTTTT.

V and J are TRBV7-3 and TRBJ2-7; the D is unclear. Germline CDR1 and CDR2: SGHTA and FQGTGA. This CDR3 has 13 residues. The ends were cut back, 6 bases at V and 3 bases at J, with 12 bases in the middle. CDR3 DNA: TGTGCCAGCAGTCGCTACAGCCACTACGAGCAGTACTTC. Its protein is CASSRYSHYEQYF.

This clonotype showed up just a few times. V usage is TRBV27 and J usage is TRBJ2-1; tentatively, D is TRBD1 (6 bases). V lost 7 bases, J lost 5 bases, and 21 bases lay in between. This CDR3 is 16 amino acids long. The germline gives CDR1 MNHEY, CDR2 SMNVEV (reference sequence). CDR3 region: CASTYIGQGTNNEQFF. CDR3 coding DNA: TGTGCCAGCACCTATATCGGGCAGGGGACCAACAATGAGCAGTTCTTC.

This clonotype came up a few times. The V call is TRBV11-2, the J call TRBJ2-3; D is possibly TRBD2 (6 bases). Germline V lookup: CDR1 SGHAT, CDR2 FQNNGV. This CDR3 has 19 amino acids. The ends were cut back, 1 base at V and 2 bases at J, with 22 bases in the middle. The CDR3 nucleotides read TGTGCCAGCAGCTTAGTGTGGAGGGCTGAGAGGAGCCACACAGATACGCAGTATTTT. Translation: CASSLVWRAERSHTDTQYF.

The sample holds a few counts of this clonotype. The rearrangement links TRBV5-5 to TRBJ2-7; 10 bases are a match to TRBD1. There are 14 residues in the CDR3. The J segment lost 11 bases and the V segment lost 3 bases, leaving 11 bases of the junction unmatched. Germline CDR1 reads SGHKS; CDR2 reads YYEKEE (reference sequence). The CDR3 DNA reads TGTGCCAGCAGCTCCGAGACAGGGGGCCTCCAGAAGTACTTC. Amino acids: CASSSETGGLQKYF.

This clonotype was seen only a few times. The chain couples TRBV6-5 to TRBJ1-2, with D hard to call. The CDR3 loop spans 17 amino acids. The germline V gene has CDR1 MNHEY and CDR2 SVGAGI. Trimming left V 0 bases short and J 1 base short, with 15 bases between. The CDR3 DNA is TGTGCCAGCAGTTACTCCACCGGTTTGCTACTTAACTATGGCTACACCTTC. This encodes CASSYSTGLLLNYGYTF.

At least ten counts were recorded for this clonotype. The V call is TRBV28, the J call TRBJ2-7, with D hard to call. V was trimmed by 3 bases and J by 5 bases, leaving 11 bases between them. Germline loops: CDR1 MDHEN, CDR2 SYDVKM. There are 13 residues in the CDR3. The CDR3 spells CASSLSVSHEQYF. The CDR3 DNA reads as TGTGCCAGCAGTTTGAGTGTTTCCCACGAGCAGTACTTC.

This clonotype has a handful of counts. The rearrangement uses TRBV5-1 and TRBJ2-1; TRBD2 aligns across 12 bases. The CDR3 extends over 16 amino acids. Germline CDR1 is SGHRS and CDR2 is YFSETQ. J gave up 6 bases and V 0 bases, and 4 bases lay outside the gene matches. CDR3 nucleotides: TGCGCCAGCAGCTTGGAAAGACTAGCGGGAGTCAATGAGCAGTTCTTC. As protein: CASSLERLAGVNEQFF.

This clonotype was seen repeatedly, ten times or more. The chain is built from TRBV12-3 or TRBV12-4 and TRBJ2-7, with D maybe TRBD1 (5 bases). V gave up 1 base and J gave up 4 bases, with 11 bases separating them. The CDR3 sequence is 14 residues long. This CDR3 is CASSLGGILYEQYF. DNA of the CDR3: TGTGCCAGCAGTTTAGGGGGCATCTTATACGAGCAGTACTTC.

There are a few counts of this clonotype. The J gene is TRBJ2-1, the V gene TRBV20-1; the D is unclear. This CDR3 is 13 amino acids long. CDR1 is DFQATT, CDR2 SNEGSKA, per germline (reference sequence). The V and J ends lost 7 bases and 5 bases respectively, with 15 bases between them. This CDR3 reads CSVPLSGDNEQFF. For the CDR3, the DNA is TGCAGTGTTCCCCTGTCGGGCGACAATGAGCAGTTCTTC.